One sample yielded the 28 T cell receptor beta chains listed below, sequenced in a study of beta chain features in type 1 diabetes. The authors reverse transcribed all of the isolated RNA, so sequencing captured expressed TCRB transcripts. Repertoires were generated with immunoSEQ multiplex PCR, while TCRdb's copy carries only in-frame clones and drops some. The data contain over 150,000 clones, 10% to 15% of them singletons. Sequencing was done on a sample of central memory CD4+ T cells from blood. Receptor source: a woman between 18 and 30 years old in good health.

The J gene is TRBJ2-7, the V gene TRBV11-1; D not resolved. The ends were cut back, 0 bases at V and 3 bases at J, with 9 bases in the middle. Germline lookup yields CDR1 SGHAT and CDR2 FQDESV (reference sequence). This CDR3 spans 14 amino acids. For the CDR3, the DNA is TGTGCCAGCAGCTTAGCGCCCCAGAACTACGAGCAGTACTTC. Translating gives CASSLAPQNYEQYF.

The chain links TRBV15 to TRBJ1-4; 11 bases are a match to TRBD1. V was pared by 0 bases and J by 7 bases, with 1 base of the junction left unmatched. CDR1 and CDR2 from the germline V gene are LNHNV and YYDKDF (reference sequence). There are 15 residues in the CDR3. CDR3 sequence reads: CATSREGQGVEKLFF. The CDR3 DNA is TGTGCCACCAGCAGAGAGGGACAGGGGGTTGAAAAACTGTTTTTT.

CDR3 DNA: TGTGCCAGCTCACCAAGGTACAGGGGGCTAGGAGATTCGAACACTGAAGCTTTCTTT. Its translation is CASSPRYRGLGDSNTEAFF. The chain uses TRBV18 and TRBJ1-1; 9 bases map to TRBD1. Unmatched junction bases numbered 14, after V lost 2 bases and J lost 1 base. The CDR3 contains 19 residues. Per the germline V gene, CDR1 is KGHSH and CDR2 is LQKENI.

The chain recombines TRBV5-1 with TRBJ2-2; 9 bases align to TRBD1. The junction had 3 bases not matched to a gene; V was cut back by 2 bases and J by 7 bases. Germline assignment: CDR1 SGHRS and CDR2 YFSETQ. This CDR3 has 14 residues. For the CDR3, the DNA is TGCGCCAGCAGCTTACAGGGGGCTGACGGGGAGCTGTTTTTT. This codes for CASSLQGADGELFF.

This clone was picked up a small number of times. The identical CDR3 is also encoded by other nucleotide sequences in the sample. The chain links TRBV30 to TRBJ1-1; the D gene is possibly TRBD1 (6 bases). V lost 3 bases, J lost 1 base, and 9 bases lay in between. Germline CDR1 and CDR2: GTSNPN and SVGIG (reference sequence). The CDR3 has 13 amino acids. Here the CDR3 reads CAWRTGPNTEAFF. The CDR3 bases are TGTGCCTGGAGGACAGGACCGAACACTGAAGCTTTCTTT.

This chain joins TRBV5-1 and TRBJ2-1; 8 bases agree with TRBD1. The junction had 6 bases not matched to a gene; V was cut back by 3 bases and J by 4 bases. CDR1 SGHRS and CDR2 YFSETQ come from the germline V gene. This CDR3 has 15 amino acids. This CDR3 reads CASSSGGEGYNEQFF. The DNA for the CDR3 is TGCGCCAGCAGCTCAGGGGGCGAGGGATACAATGAGCAGTTCTTC.

The rearrangement uses TRBV9 and TRBJ1-1; D ambiguous. Trimming cost V 3 bases and J 5 bases, with 17 bases left between them. This CDR3 is 15 amino acids long. Germline CDR1 reads SGDLS; CDR2 reads YYNGEE. For the CDR3, the DNA is TGTGCCAGCAGCGCCCGAGGACCTACGGGGACTGAAGCTTTCTTT. This sequence encodes CASSARGPTGTEAFF.

The V gene is TRBV11-2, the J gene TRBJ2-6; D unresolved. Germline V gives CDR1 SGHAT, CDR2 FQNNGV. The V end was cut by 6 bases, the J end by 2 bases, with 8 bases between. The CDR3 spans 14 residues. CDR3 protein: CASSFIAGANVLTF. CDR3 nucleotide sequence: TGTGCCAGCAGTTTCATAGCTGGGGCCAACGTCCTGACTTTC.

Only a few counts were recorded for this clone. This sequence joins TRBV19 and TRBJ2-2; D call uncertain. The CDR3 sequence is 14 residues long. The germline V gene has CDR1 LNHDA and CDR2 SQIVND (reference sequence). The V end was cut by 2 bases, the J end by 6 bases, with 10 bases between. For the CDR3, the DNA is TGTGCCAGTAGTATAATCCCGGCGGCCGGGGAGCTGTTTTTT. Its translation: CASSIIPAAGELFF.

This clone was found a few times. The V gene is TRBV7-2, the J gene TRBJ1-2, with 7 nucleotides matching TRBD1. Germline lookup yields CDR1 SGHTA and CDR2 FQGNSA. This CDR3 has 14 residues. J gave up 4 bases and V 5 bases, and 7 bases lay outside the gene matches. CDR3 sequence reads: CASSIHRDSYGYTF. The CDR3 DNA reads TGTGCCAGCAGCATCCACCGGGACAGCTATGGCTACACCTTC.

This clone was seen a handful of times. This rearrangement joins TRBV30 to TRBJ1-5; D is undetermined. The CDR3 consists of 13 residues. Germline values: CDR1 GTSNPN, CDR2 SVGIG (reference sequence). Trimming removed 2 bases at V and 2 bases at J, with 7 bases between. The CDR3 loop reads CAWSLTGNQPQHF. The CDR3 DNA follows: TGTGCCTGGAGTCTAACCGGCAATCAGCCCCAGCATTTT.

This clone was counted only a few times. Here the CDR3 reads CSAVKLAAQETQYF. The DNA for the CDR3 is TGCAGCGCTGTTAAACTAGCGGCACAAGAGACCCAGTACTTC. The chain uses TRBV29-1 and TRBJ2-5; 8 bases are shared with TRBD2. Unmatched junction bases numbered 9, after V lost 7 bases and J lost 2 bases. This CDR3 has 14 amino acids. Looked up from germline, CDR1 is SQVTM and CDR2 is ANQGSEA.

A few counts support this clone. The chain combines TRBV6-1 with TRBJ2-1; no definite D call. The CDR3 extends over 13 amino acids. CDR1 and CDR2 (germline): MNHNS, SASEGT. V shed 10 bases and J shed 2 bases, with 12 bases lying between them. The CDR3 reads CANGGLPYNEQFF. As DNA, the CDR3 is TGTGCCAATGGCGGTCTGCCCTACAATGAGCAGTTCTTC.

The chain links TRBV5-1 to TRBJ1-4; D gene uncertain. Trimming shortened V by 0 bases and J by 7 bases, and 10 bases separated the two germline ends. The length of the CDR3 is 14 residues. Germline lookup yields CDR1 SGHRS and CDR2 YFSETQ. This CDR3 reads CASSLEPRGEKLFF. For the CDR3, the DNA is TGCGCCAGCAGCTTGGAACCGAGAGGTGAAAAACTGTTTTTT.

J is TRBJ2-7 and V is TRBV30; D remains ambiguous. This CDR3 contains 13 residues. Deletions cut 3 bases from V and 6 bases from J, with 15 bases between. Germline V lookup: CDR1 GTSNPN, CDR2 SVGIG (reference sequence). The CDR3: CAWSSLGRGEQYF. DNA for the CDR3: TGTGCCTGGAGCAGCCTCGGCAGAGGCGAGCAGTACTTC.

The chain uses TRBV9 and TRBJ2-1; possible D gene TRBD1, 6 bases. Trimming took 4 bases from V and 2 from J, leaving 13 bases between them. The germline V gene encodes CDR1 SGDLS and CDR2 YYNGEE. The CDR3 extends over 15 amino acids. Here the CDR3 reads CASSPRDKTYNEQFF. The CDR3, as DNA: TGTGCCAGCAGCCCCCGGGACAAAACCTACAATGAGCAGTTCTTC.

This clone was detected ten times or more. This chain joins TRBV7-2 and TRBJ2-5, with TRBD1 matching over 9 bases. Germline CDR1 and CDR2: SGHTA and FQGNSA. The J segment lost 7 bases and the V segment lost 4 bases, leaving 4 bases of the junction unmatched. The CDR3 totals 13 residues. The CDR3 DNA follows: TGTGCCAGCAGCTACGGGACAGGGTTGACCCAGTACTTC. Residues: CASSYGTGLTQYF.

The chain couples TRBV2 to TRBJ2-2, with D maybe TRBD2 (5 bases). V shed 4 bases and J shed 7 bases, with 10 bases lying between them. The CDR3 loop spans 13 amino acids. CDR1 is SNHLY and CDR2 is FYNNEI in the germline V gene. CDR3 residues: CASSVLEIGELFF. DNA for the CDR3: TGTGCCAGCAGTGTACTAGAGATCGGGGAGCTGTTTTTT.

In this sample, this clone turned up a few times. V usage is TRBV5-6 and J usage is TRBJ2-7, with D perhaps TRBD1 (5 bases). Trimming took off 0 bases at V and 0 bases at J, with 10 bases between the two ends. There are 15 residues in the CDR3. Germline assignment: CDR1 SGHDT and CDR2 YYEEEE. The DNA for the CDR3 is TGTGCCAGCAGCTTGGGTCCAGACAGCTCCTACGAGCAGTACTTC. Translating gives CASSLGPDSSYEQYF.

Comments on this clone: The same CDR3 can be traced to other DNA sequences in this sample. The chain is built from TRBV30 and TRBJ1-4; TRBD1 matches at 8 bases. Germline V gene data show CDR1 as GTSNPN and CDR2 as SVGIG (reference sequence). J was trimmed by 3 bases and V by 0 bases; bases with no gene match: 0. This CDR3 is built from 14 residues. The CDR3 coding sequence is TGTGCCTGGAGTGTACAGGGGGCTAATGAAAAACTGTTTTTT. The encoded protein is CAWSVQGANEKLFF.

The V call is TRBV10-3, the J call TRBJ2-7, with 7 bases lining up with TRBD2. Germline V gene sequence: CDR1 ENHRY, CDR2 SYGVKD. The CDR3 loop spans 13 amino acids. Losses at the gene ends were 7 bases for V and 6 bases for J; bases not matched to a gene: 9. The CDR3 spells CAITQRDSREQYF. The CDR3 DNA reads TGTGCCATCACCCAGCGGGATAGCCGCGAGCAGTACTTC.

This clone was counted between two and nine times. J is TRBJ1-5 and V is TRBV30; D is uncertain. CDR3 size: 13 residues. Germline V gene data show CDR1 as GTSNPN and CDR2 as SVGIG (reference sequence). The ends were cut back, 2 bases at V and 0 bases at J, with 5 bases in the middle. In DNA form, the CDR3 reads TGTGCCTGGAGTATAGATAGCAATCAGCCCCAGCATTTT. This encodes CAWSIDSNQPQHF.

The genes are TRBV30 and TRBJ2-7, with TRBD2 identical over 8 bases. Trimming took 3 bases from V and 6 from J; bases not matched to a gene: 10. This CDR3 has 14 residues. In germline, CDR1 is GTSNPN, CDR2 SVGIG (reference sequence). As DNA, the CDR3 is TGTGCCTGGAGCGCAGGACTAGCAGCTGGCGAGCAGTACTTC. Amino acids: CAWSAGLAAGEQYF.

The table lists this clone with a few counts. The V gene is TRBV20-1, the J gene TRBJ1-2, with 7 nucleotides matching TRBD1. Germline V gene lookup returns CDR1 DFQATT and CDR2 SNEGSKA (reference sequence). The CDR3 sequence is 11 residues long. As DNA, the CDR3 is TGCAGCGGGACAGAGGACTATGGCTACACCTTC. Protein: CSGTEDYGYTF.

The chain recombines TRBV7-6 with TRBJ1-1; D is unclear. Germline CDR1 is SGHVS and CDR2 is FNYEAQ. The CDR3 totals 13 residues. V dropped 3 bases and J dropped 0 bases, with 5 bases sitting between them. CDR3 in DNA: TGTGCCAGCAGCTTGGCCATGAACACTGAAGCTTTCTTT. Its translation is CASSLAMNTEAFF.

This clone was seen a handful of times. The V call is TRBV19, the J call TRBJ1-5; D unclear. CDR1 and CDR2 from the germline V gene are LNHDA and SQIVND (reference sequence). This CDR3 spans 13 amino acids. V was clipped by 5 bases and J by 4 bases, with 9 bases between them. CDR3 sequence reads: CASSDTLNQPQHF. The CDR3 coding sequence is TGTGCCAGTAGTGACACCTTGAATCAGCCCCAGCATTTT.

The CDR3 region is CASKGAGNEQFF. The DNA of the CDR3 is TGTGCCAGCAAGGGGGCAGGCAATGAGCAGTTCTTC. This sequence joins TRBV7-3 and TRBJ2-1, with 7 bases fitting TRBD1. This CDR3 spans 12 amino acids. CDR1 and CDR2 from the germline V gene are SGHTA and FQGTGA. J was trimmed by 6 bases and V by 7 bases; bases with no gene match: 3.

The chain uses TRBV7-3 and TRBJ2-2; 9 nucleotides align to TRBD2. This CDR3 region has 18 residues. Germline V gene lookup returns CDR1 SGHTA and CDR2 FQGTGA. Trimming cost V 0 bases and J 5 bases; bases outside gene matches: 10. For the CDR3, the DNA is TGTGCCAGCAGCTTAACGTCCCTAGCGGGAAGAGAGACCGGGGAGCTGTTTTTT. The encoded protein is CASSLTSLAGRETGELFF.